This record concerns one T cell receptor (beta chain) sequence. Its specificity is not known. Every bit of the isolated RNA underwent reverse transcription, so sequencing read expressed TCRB transcripts. Mean read depth for naive, central memory and regulatory T cell samples was around 3.5 million reads. Clones were read by immunoSEQ multiplex PCR, and TCRdb kept only the in-frame ones, dropping some. The data contain around 690,000 clones, around 12% of them seen just once; the ten biggest clones take up more than 0.095%. This entry belongs to a study of beta chain features in type 1 diabetes. Study-level information: Across all samples, fewer than 140 million sorted cells were examined.

Findings of the study overall: Shorter TCRB CDR3s, moderately but significantly so, marked every one of the four CD4+ subsets in Type 1 diabetes patients. Using cDNA template may skew counts toward highly expressing activated cells.

The CDR3 contains 16 residues. Germline values: CDR1 SGHDT, CDR2 YYEEEE. Trimming took 0 bases from V and 10 from J, leaving 17 bases between them. The receptor's source is a man younger than 40 with type 1 diabetes. The sequencing sample was made of naive CD4+ T cells from blood. The chain has TRBV5-6 and TRBJ1-6, with unresolved D. CDR3 sequence: CASSLANGNVGSPLHF. Written as DNA, the CDR3 is TGTGCCAGCAGCTTGGCCAACGGGAATGTAGGGTCACCCCTCCACTTT. Drawing the rest from reference TRBV5-6 and TRBJ1-6, the complete variable domain is DAGVTQSPTHLIKTRGQQVTLRCSPKSGHDTVSWYQQALGQGPQFIFQYYEEEERQRGNFPDRFSGHQFPNYSSELNVNALLLGDSALYLCASSLANGNVGSPLHFGNGTRLTVT.